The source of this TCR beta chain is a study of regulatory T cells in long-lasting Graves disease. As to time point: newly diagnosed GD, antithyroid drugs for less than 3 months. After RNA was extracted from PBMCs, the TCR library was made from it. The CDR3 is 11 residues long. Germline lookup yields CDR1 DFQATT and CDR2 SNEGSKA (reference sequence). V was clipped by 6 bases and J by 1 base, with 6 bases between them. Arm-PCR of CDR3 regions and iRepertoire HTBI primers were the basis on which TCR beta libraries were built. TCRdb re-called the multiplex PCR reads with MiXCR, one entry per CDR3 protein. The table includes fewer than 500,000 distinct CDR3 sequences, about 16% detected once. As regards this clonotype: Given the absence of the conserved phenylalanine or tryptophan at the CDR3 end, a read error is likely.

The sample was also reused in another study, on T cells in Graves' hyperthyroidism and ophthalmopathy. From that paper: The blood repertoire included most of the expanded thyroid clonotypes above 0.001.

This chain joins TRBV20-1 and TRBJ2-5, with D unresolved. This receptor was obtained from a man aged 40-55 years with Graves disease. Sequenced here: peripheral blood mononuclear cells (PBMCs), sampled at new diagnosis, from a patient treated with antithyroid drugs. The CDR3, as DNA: TGCAGTGCAAGGGCCCAAGAGACCCAGTACCTC. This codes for CSARAQETQYL.